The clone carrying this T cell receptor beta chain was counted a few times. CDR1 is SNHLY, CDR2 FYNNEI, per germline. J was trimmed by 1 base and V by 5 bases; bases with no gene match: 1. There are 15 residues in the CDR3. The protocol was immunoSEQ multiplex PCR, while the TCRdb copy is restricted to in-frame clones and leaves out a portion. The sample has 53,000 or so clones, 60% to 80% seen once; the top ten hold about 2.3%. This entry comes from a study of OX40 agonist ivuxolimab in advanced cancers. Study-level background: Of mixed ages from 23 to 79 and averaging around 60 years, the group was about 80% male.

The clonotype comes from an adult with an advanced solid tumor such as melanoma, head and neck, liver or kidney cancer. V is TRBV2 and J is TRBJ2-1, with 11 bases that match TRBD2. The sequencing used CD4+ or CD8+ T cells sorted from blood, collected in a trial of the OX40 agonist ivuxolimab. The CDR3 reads CASSPSGGSYNEQFF. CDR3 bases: TGTGCCAGCAGTCCTAGCGGGGGGTCCTACAATGAGCAGTTCTTC.